This TCR beta chain was retrieved from a study of Ad26.COV2.S vaccination and SARS-CoV-2 variants. Notes on the study in general: Analyses that measured TCR breadth and depth may have underestimated total T cell responses. Placebo recipients had lower spike-specific TCR breadth than vaccine recipients.

The assay was immunoSEQ multiplex PCR, and TCRdb's table has in-frame clones only and misses some. The sample has around 450,000 clones; less than 95% are singletons. Trimming stripped 3 bases from V and 5 bases from J, with 17 bases between. This CDR3 is 15 amino acids long. The germline gives CDR1 SGHKS, CDR2 YYEKEE (reference sequence). As regards this clone: Its antigen is undetermined.

Noted treatment: around 19 received Ad26.COV2.S at low or high dose, single or two shots; several received placebo; per-sample allocation not given. The samples date from day 63 after the first vaccine or placebo injection. The sample came from a Boston adult aged 18-55 years. Spike of the Wuhan-strain SARS-CoV-2 was expressed by an Ad26 vector, which formed the vaccine. The J gene is TRBJ1-1, the V gene TRBV5-5; no clear D gene. This specimen consisted of peripheral blood, obtained in a trial of Ad26.COV2.S vaccine versus placebo. This clonotype was obtained from a person between 18 and 60 years old who received the Ad26.COV2.S COVID-19 vaccine or a placebo. In DNA form, the CDR3 reads TGTGCCAGCAGCTCAAAAGGTCTTCAGTGGACTGAAGCTTTCTTT. It specifies CASSSKGLQWTEAFF. The whole variable domain, filled in from reference TRBV5-5 and TRBJ1-1, reads DAGVTQSPTHLIKTRGQQVTLRCSPISGHKSVSWYQQVLGQGPQFIFQYYEKEERGRGNFPDRFSARQFPNYSSELNVNALLLGDSALYLCASSSKGLQWTEAFFGQGTRLTVV.